The 25 T cell receptor beta chains below come from one sample, sequenced in a study of response to subunit inactivated influenza vaccine. MiXCR was run by TCRdb on the RT-PCR reads, yielding one entry per CDR3 protein. This sample has 500,000 to 550,000 distinct CDR3 sequences, with roughly 23% found just once. Separately, the same data were catalogued under a study of T cells expressing NK-cell markers. As that study records: The TCR beta cDNA came from 5'RACE template switching with UMIs.

Sequenced material: CD4+ T cells sorted from PBMCs, taken 11 to 12 days after vaccination. These receptors were taken from a man aged 45-65 years who received an inactivated influenza vaccine.

DNA of the CDR3: TGTGCCAGCAGCTCCATCTCCGGGACTAGCGCTTCCTACGAGCAGTACTTC. It is translated as CASSSISGTSASYEQYF. The chain recombines TRBV7-2 with TRBJ2-7; TRBD2 matches at 10 bases. V shed 4 bases, J shed 1 base, and the junction held 10 bases outside the gene matches. The CDR3 spans 17 residues. Looked up from germline, CDR1 is SGHTA and CDR2 is FQGNSA.

V gene TRBV11-3 combines with J gene TRBJ2-7; tentatively, D is TRBD1 (5 bases). Germline values: CDR1 SGHNT, CDR2 YENEEA. Trimming left V 5 bases short and J 6 bases short, with 8 bases between. This CDR3 has 11 amino acids. DNA of the CDR3: TGTGCCAGCAGCCAGGGAACCGAGCAGTACTTC. Amino acids: CASSQGTEQYF.

This clonotype has more than one count but fewer than ten. This chain uses TRBV20-1 with TRBJ2-5, with TRBD1 matching over 8 bases. Germline loops: CDR1 DFQATT, CDR2 SNEGSKA (reference sequence). This CDR3 region has 15 residues. With 5 bases clipped from V and 5 bases from J, the junction kept 13 bases outside the gene matches. The CDR3 loop is CSAGPGQGVRETQYF. CDR3 in DNA: TGCAGTGCTGGCCCAGGACAGGGCGTGAGGGAGACCCAGTACTTC.

The genes are TRBV20-1 and TRBJ2-1; D call uncertain. The germline V gene has CDR1 DFQATT and CDR2 SNEGSKA (reference sequence). The CDR3 spans 15 residues. Trimming removed 5 bases at V and 3 bases at J, with 17 bases between. CDR3 DNA sequence: TGCAGTGCTGCTCCCGGACGGCGAAACTACAATGAGCAGTTCTTC. Translation: CSAAPGRRNYNEQFF.

As regards this clonotype: One junction end disagrees with the germline gene, perhaps due to a read error. The chain carries TRBV9 and TRBJ1-4, with D hard to call. Germline-derived CDR1 and CDR2 are SGDLS and YYNGEE. The CDR3 is 14 amino acids. The CDR3 spells CASTQGWGNGKLFF. CDR3 nucleotide sequence: TGTGCCAGCACCCAAGGTTGGGGAAATGGAAAACTGTTTTTT.

The chain employs TRBV24-1 and TRBJ2-1; D possibly corresponds to TRBD2 (5 bases). CDR3 size: 12 residues. Germline-derived CDR1 and CDR2 are KGHDR and SFDVKD. V lost 10 bases, J lost 5 bases, and 11 bases lay in between. The CDR3 protein is CATGRGNNEQFF. The CDR3 nucleotides read TGTGCCACAGGTCGGGGTAACAATGAGCAGTTCTTC.

This clonotype was detected only a few times. The chain couples TRBV10-3 to TRBJ2-2, with TRBD1 matching 8 bases. The CDR3 has 17 amino acids. After removal of 6 bases from V and 0 bases from J, the junction contained 9 bases not matched to a gene. Germline loops: CDR1 ENHRY, CDR2 SYGVKD. The CDR3 nucleotides read TGTGCCATCAGCATAGGACAGGGTGGATCGAACACCGGGGAGCTGTTTTTT. The encoded protein is CAISIGQGGSNTGELFF.

This chain uses TRBV4-3 with TRBJ2-7, with D possibly called TRBD1 or TRBD2 (6 bases each). The CDR3 runs 14 residues. Trimming shortened V by 5 bases and J by 6 bases, and 17 bases separated the two germline ends. Germline-derived CDR1 and CDR2 are LGHNA and YSLEER. The CDR3 region has the DNA TGCGCCAGCAGCAAAGTTGGCAGGGGAGGCGAGCAGTACTTC. Its protein is CASSKVGRGGEQYF.

The sample holds a few counts of this clonotype. Since a much larger clone is just one base distant, this may be a read error. V and J are TRBV4-1 and TRBJ2-5, with a weak D call TRBD1 (6 bases). Germline assignment: CDR1 MGHRA and CDR2 YSYEKL. The CDR3 consists of 13 residues. CDR3 region: CASNQAGVETQYF. CDR3 in DNA: TGCGCCAGCAACCAAGCAGGGGTGGAGACCCAGTACTTC.

This clonotype was seen only a few times. The chain couples TRBV27 to TRBJ2-3, with a weak D call TRBD2 (5 bases). This CDR3 is built from 16 residues. CDR1 MNHEY and CDR2 SMNVEV come from the germline V gene (reference sequence). V gave up 3 bases and J gave up 2 bases, with 15 bases separating them. The CDR3: CASSFSYGIHTDTQYF. CDR3 coding DNA: TGTGCCAGCAGTTTCTCATACGGGATTCACACAGATACGCAGTATTTT.

This clonotype showed up just a few times. The V and J genes are TRBV2 and TRBJ2-4; TRBD1 is a possible D gene (6 bases). The V and J ends lost 8 bases and 6 bases respectively, with 11 bases between them. Germline V gene sequence: CDR1 SNHLY, CDR2 FYNNEI. The CDR3 runs to 12 residues. The CDR3 DNA sequence: TGTGCCAGCGCGGGCAGGGGAAACATTCAGTACTTC. It specifies CASAGRGNIQYF.

Details on this clonotype: One end of the junction does not line up with germline, which may come from a read error. The rearrangement links TRBV12-3 or TRBV12-4 to TRBJ1-5; D is possibly TRBD1 (5 bases). The CDR3 is 13 residues long. DNA for the CDR3: TGTCCCAGTAGGGGTGATAGCAATCAGCCCCAGCATTTT. Its protein product is CPSRGDSNQPQHF.

The chain has TRBV11-2 and TRBJ2-3; 7 positions match TRBD1. The CDR3 is 14 amino acids. Unmatched junction bases numbered 5, after V lost 5 bases and J lost 3 bases. In germline, CDR1 is SGHAT, CDR2 FQNNGV. The CDR3 sequence is CASSQQGMTDTQYF. In DNA form, the CDR3 reads TGTGCCAGCAGCCAACAGGGGATGACAGATACGCAGTATTTT.

This chain connects TRBV27 to TRBJ2-2; possibly TRBD1 for D (6 bases). The CDR3 runs 15 residues. The V gene lost 6 bases and the J gene lost 1 base, with 12 bases spanning the gap. Germline CDR1 MNHEY, CDR2 SMNVEV (reference sequence). In DNA, the CDR3 is TGTGCCAGCAGCCAACAGGGACGGAACACCGGGGAGCTGTTTTTT. Protein sequence: CASSQQGRNTGELFF.

The sample holds many counts of this clonotype. The chain carries TRBV15 and TRBJ2-2, with unresolved D. Germline assignment: CDR1 LNHNV and CDR2 YYDKDF (reference sequence). CDR3 length: 13 amino acids. With 6 bases removed from V and 0 bases from J, the gap between germline ends came to 5 bases. CDR3 residues: CATSYTNTGELFF. The DNA of the CDR3 is TGTGCCACCAGTTATACGAACACCGGGGAGCTGTTTTTT.

This sequence joins TRBV7-2 and TRBJ2-2; D may be TRBD2 (5 bases). CDR3 length equals 14 residues. CDR1 is SGHTA, CDR2 FQGNSA, per germline. V gave up 1 base and J gave up 6 bases, with 9 bases separating them. CDR3 bases: TGTGCCAGCAGCTTAGGAGGGTTGGCCGGGGAGCTGTTTTTT. Translated, it gives CASSLGGLAGELFF.

The chain is built from TRBV2 and TRBJ1-6; perhaps TRBD1 as D (6 bases). The CDR3 has 15 residues. The germline CDR1 and CDR2 sequences are SNHLY and FYNNEI. V was pared by 6 bases and J by 6 bases, with 15 bases between. As DNA, the CDR3 is TGTGCCAGCAGCGAATCGGGACACGGTAATTCACCCCTCCACTTT. This sequence encodes CASSESGHGNSPLHF.

This clonotype occurred a few times. The rearrangement joins TRBV10-3 to TRBJ2-7; D remains unclear. The CDR3 is 14 amino acids. V dropped 4 bases and J dropped 6 bases, with 16 bases sitting between them. Germline CDR1 ENHRY, CDR2 SYGVKD. The CDR3 DNA follows: TGTGCCATCAGTGCCCGGACCCAAAGTGGCGAGCAGTACTTC. Translating gives CAISARTQSGEQYF.

The gene calls are TRBV5-1 and TRBJ2-1; a possible D gene is TRBD1 (6 bases). Germline V gene sequence: CDR1 SGHRS, CDR2 YFSETQ. Trimming stripped 1 base from V and 4 bases from J, with 15 bases between. CDR3 length: 16 amino acids. CDR3 protein: CASSLQGQTSYNEQFF. The CDR3 region has the DNA TGCGCCAGCAGCTTGCAAGGACAGACCTCTTACAATGAGCAGTTCTTC.

The chain couples TRBV6-1 to TRBJ1-2, with D possibly being TRBD1 (6 bases). The CDR3 is 14 residues long. V shed 3 bases and J shed 5 bases, with 13 bases lying between them. Germline CDR1 is MNHNS and CDR2 is SASEGT. The CDR3 nucleotides are TGTGCCAGCAGTGATGGACAGCCTCTTTATGGCTACACCTTC. Encoded protein: CASSDGQPLYGYTF.

Only a few counts were recorded for this clonotype. The V gene is TRBV12-3 or TRBV12-4, the J gene TRBJ2-7; D may be TRBD1 (6 bases). This CDR3 region has 17 residues. The germline V and J ends were trimmed by 5 bases and 0 bases, with 20 bases remaining between them. CDR3 sequence: CASSLIIRQDSSYEQYF. CDR3 nucleotides: TGTGCCAGCAGTCTTATAATCCGACAGGATAGCTCCTACGAGCAGTACTTC.

The rearrangement joins TRBV12-3 or TRBV12-4 to TRBJ2-7; 8 nucleotides agree with TRBD2. This CDR3 is built from 16 residues. After removal of 1 base from V and 5 bases from J, the junction contained 10 bases not matched to a gene. CDR3 sequence reads: CASSLGILADVNEQYF. The CDR3 bases are TGTGCCAGCAGTTTAGGTATACTAGCGGATGTCAACGAGCAGTACTTC.

The genes are TRBV20-1 and TRBJ2-3; TRBD2 agrees at 9 bases. CDR3 size: 16 residues. The V and J ends lost 2 bases and 2 bases, in that order; junction bases with no gene match: 8. Per germline, CDR1 DFQATT and CDR2 SNEGSKA (reference sequence). In DNA, the CDR3 is TGCAGTGCTAGATCCTCTAGCGGGGCGGACACAGATACGCAGTATTTT. As protein: CSARSSSGADTDTQYF.

The chain couples TRBV20-1 to TRBJ2-7; 9 nucleotides match TRBD2. V shed 5 bases and J 6 bases; nucleotides not matched to a gene: 11. This CDR3 region has 14 residues. Germline loops: CDR1 DFQATT, CDR2 SNEGSKA (reference sequence). The CDR3: CSADGVAGAPEQYF. Here the CDR3 DNA reads TGCAGTGCTGATGGGGTAGCGGGAGCCCCCGAGCAGTACTTC.

CDR3 protein: CASSLRLRGLAGVNTGELFF. DNA for the CDR3: TGTGCCAGCAGTTTGAGATTAAGGGGACTAGCGGGAGTGAACACCGGGGAGCTGTTTTTT. The chain links TRBV12-3 or TRBV12-4 to TRBJ2-2; 14 nucleotides agree with TRBD2. This CDR3 is 20 amino acids long. V shed 3 bases, J shed 1 base, and the junction held 10 bases outside the gene matches.